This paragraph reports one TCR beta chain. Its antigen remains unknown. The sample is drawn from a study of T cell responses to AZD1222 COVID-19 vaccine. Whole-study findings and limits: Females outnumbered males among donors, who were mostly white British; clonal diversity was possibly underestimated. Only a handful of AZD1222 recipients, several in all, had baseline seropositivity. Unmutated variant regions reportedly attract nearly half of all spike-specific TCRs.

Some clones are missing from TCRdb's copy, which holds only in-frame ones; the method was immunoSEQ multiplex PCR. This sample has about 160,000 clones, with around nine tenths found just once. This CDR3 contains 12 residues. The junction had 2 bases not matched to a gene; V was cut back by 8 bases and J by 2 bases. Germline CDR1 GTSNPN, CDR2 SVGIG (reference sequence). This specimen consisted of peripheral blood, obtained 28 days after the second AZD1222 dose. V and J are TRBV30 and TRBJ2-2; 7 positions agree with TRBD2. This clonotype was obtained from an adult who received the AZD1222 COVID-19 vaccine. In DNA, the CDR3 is TGTGCCGGGGGGGTAAACACCGGGGAGCTGTTTTTT. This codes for CAGGVNTGELFF.